The sequence of this T cell receptor beta chain was determined in a study of T cells after yellow fever vaccination. Across the whole study: Fractions with few cells were prepared using SMART-Seq v4 Ultra Low Input.

V was cut by 6 bases and J by 5 bases, with 19 bases left in between. This CDR3 has 15 residues. CDR1 LNHNV and CDR2 YYDKDF come from the germline V gene (reference sequence). This clonotype was observed a handful of times. Its antigen is not known. Overall study results and limits: Although most clonotypes did not, a small share appeared in both CD4 and CD8 compartments. Secondary responses were weaker yet peaked faster, day 5 versus 15.

TCRdb re-analysed the 5' RACE reads in MiXCR, keeping a single row per CDR3 protein. This table holds nearly 350,000 distinct CDR3 sequences, 7% to 10% found once. This chain connects TRBV15 to TRBJ2-5; D possibly corresponds to TRBD2 (7 bases). Sequences were derived from PBMCs, sampled roughly 46 days after the first yellow fever vaccination. This TCR derives from a man aged 18 to 29 who received the YFV17D yellow fever vaccine. As DNA, the CDR3 is TGTGCCACCAGTCATTTCGGGGGGCAGGTCGAGACCCAGTACTTC. It yields the protein CATSHFGGQVETQYF.